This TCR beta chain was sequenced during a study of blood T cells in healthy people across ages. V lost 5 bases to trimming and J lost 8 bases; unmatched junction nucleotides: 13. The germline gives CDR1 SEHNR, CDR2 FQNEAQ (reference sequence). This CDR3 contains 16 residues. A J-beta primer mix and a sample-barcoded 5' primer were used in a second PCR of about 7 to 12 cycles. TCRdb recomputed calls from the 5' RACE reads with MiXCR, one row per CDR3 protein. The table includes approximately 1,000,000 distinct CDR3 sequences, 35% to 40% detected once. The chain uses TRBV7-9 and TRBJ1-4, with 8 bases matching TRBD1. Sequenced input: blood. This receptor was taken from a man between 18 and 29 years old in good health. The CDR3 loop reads CASSTSETRGREKLFF. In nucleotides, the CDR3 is TGTGCCAGCAGCACTTCAGAGACCAGGGGGCGAGAAAAACTGTTTTTT. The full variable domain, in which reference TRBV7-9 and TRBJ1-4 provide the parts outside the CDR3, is DTGVSQNPRHKITKRGQNVTFRCDPISEHNRLYWYRQTLGQGPEFLTYFQNEAQLEKSRLLSDRFSAERPKGSFSTLEIQRTEQGDSAMYLCASSTSETRGREKLFFGSGTQLSVL.